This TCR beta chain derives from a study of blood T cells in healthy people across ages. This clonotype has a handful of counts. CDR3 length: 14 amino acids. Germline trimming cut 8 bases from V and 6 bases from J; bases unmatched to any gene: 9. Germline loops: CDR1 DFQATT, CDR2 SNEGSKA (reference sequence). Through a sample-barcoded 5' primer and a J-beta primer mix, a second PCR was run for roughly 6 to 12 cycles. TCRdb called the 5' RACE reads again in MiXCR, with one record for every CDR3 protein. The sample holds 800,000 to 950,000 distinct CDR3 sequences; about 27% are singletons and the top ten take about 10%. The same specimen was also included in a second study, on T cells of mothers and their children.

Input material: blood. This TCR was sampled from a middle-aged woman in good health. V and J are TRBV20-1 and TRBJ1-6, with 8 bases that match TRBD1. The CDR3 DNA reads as TGCAGTCCCTCCAGGGGGCTCCTTAATTCACCCCTCCACTTT. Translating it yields CSPSRGLLNSPLHF.